Sequencing of this TCR beta chain was carried out in a study of cytomegalovirus exposure and HLA in healthy donors. Study in general: The approximately 600 first-cohort repertoires shared a platform with the approximately 130 validation repertoires, as reported in a later analysis. Points from the study as a whole: In the approximately 120 validation repertoires, a later analysis found that first-cohort TCR clusters tended to co-occur. Fewer than 200 TCR beta chains were listed as cytomegalovirus-associated.

With respect to this clone: Its target is not known.

Sequencing was performed with immunoSEQ multiplex PCR; in TCRdb, only in-frame clones are kept and a portion is missing. Among over 85,000 clones, 84% were seen once, and the ten largest hold 9% to 13%. Trimming took off 2 bases at V and 7 bases at J, with 15 bases between the two ends. CDR1 and CDR2 (germline): MNHEY, SVGAGI. This CDR3 is built from 16 residues. The gene calls are TRBV6-5 and TRBJ1-6, with D uncertain. The sample comprised PBMCs. This TCR was sampled from a woman aged 18-30 years in good health and CMV-seropositive. The CDR3 DNA reads as TGTGCCAGCAGTTACACCGCGGGCCTTCACAATTCACCCCTCCACTTT. This codes for CASSYTAGLHNSPLHF.